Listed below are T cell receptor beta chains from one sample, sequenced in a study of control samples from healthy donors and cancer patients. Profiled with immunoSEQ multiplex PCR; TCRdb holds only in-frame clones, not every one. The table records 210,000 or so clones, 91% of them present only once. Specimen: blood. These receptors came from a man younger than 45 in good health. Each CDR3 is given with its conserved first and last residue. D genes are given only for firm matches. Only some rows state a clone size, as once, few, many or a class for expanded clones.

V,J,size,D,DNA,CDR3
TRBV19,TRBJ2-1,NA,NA,TGTGCCAGTAGTATAAGTCCTAGAATGAGCTCCTACAATGAGCAGTTCTTC,CASSISPRMSSYNEQFF
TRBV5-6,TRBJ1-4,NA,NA,TGTGCCAGCAGCTTGTCCGGATTCACTAATGAAAAACTGTTTTTT,CASSLSGFTNEKLFF
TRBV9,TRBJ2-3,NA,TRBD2,TGTGCCAGCAGCGTTGCGGCGGGGGGGCATCAAGATACGCAGTATTTT,CASSVAAGGHQDTQYF
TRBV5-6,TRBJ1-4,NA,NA,TGTGCCAGCAGCAACAGGGTGGAGGAAAAACTGTTTTTT,CASSNRVEEKLFF
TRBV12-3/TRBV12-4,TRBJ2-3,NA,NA,TGTGCCAGCAGTTTTTTGGGTACAGATACGCAGTATTTT,CASSFLGTDTQYF
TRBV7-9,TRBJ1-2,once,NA,TGTGCCAGCAGCTTTAAGGGTGGCTATGGCTACACCTTC,CASSFKGGYGYTF
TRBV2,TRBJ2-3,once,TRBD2,TGTGCCAGCAGTGAGTGGCTAGCGGGGGGAGGAGATACGCAGTATTTT,CASSEWLAGGGDTQYF
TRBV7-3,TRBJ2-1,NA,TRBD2,TGTGCCAGCAGCTTAACGTTTGGGAGGGGCCGGTCCAATGAGCAGTTCTTC,CASSLTFGRGRSNEQFF
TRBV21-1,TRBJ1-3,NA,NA,TGTGCCAGCAGCCAAAAGACCAGTAATGCCGAGGGAGCGGGAAACACCATATATTTT,CASSQKTSNAEGAGNTIYF
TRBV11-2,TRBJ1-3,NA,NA,TGTGCCAGCAGCTCCCGACAGTCTGGAAACACCATATATTTT,CASSSRQSGNTIYF
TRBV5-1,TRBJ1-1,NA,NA,TGCGCCAGCAGCTTGGGACCGAGTAACACTGAAGCTTTCTTT,CASSLGPSNTEAFF
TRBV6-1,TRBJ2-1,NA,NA,TGTGCCAGCAGTGAATCAAGGAACTCCTACAATGAGCAGTTCTTC,CASSESRNSYNEQFF
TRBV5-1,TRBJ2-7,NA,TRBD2,TGCGCCAGCAGCAGATGGACTAGCGGCTACGAGCAGTACTTC,CASSRWTSGYEQYF
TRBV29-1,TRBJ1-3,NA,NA,TGCAGCGTTGTTATGGGCTCTGGAAACACCATATATTTT,CSVVMGSGNTIYF
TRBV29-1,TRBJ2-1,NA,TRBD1,TGCAGCGTTGAAGCCGTCACCGGGACAGGGTACGATGAGCAGTTCTTC,CSVEAVTGTGYDEQFF
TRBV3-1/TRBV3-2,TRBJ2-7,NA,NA,TGTGCCAGCAGCCAAGAGCCCTACGAGCAGTACTTC,CASSQEPYEQYF